The T cell receptor (beta chain) described here comes from a study of blood T cell repertoires in COVID-19. TCRdb's copy holds only in-frame clones and misses some; the assay was immunoSEQ multiplex PCR. The table shows some 76,000 clones, with around 89% occurring only once. The V gene's germline CDR1 is SNHLY and CDR2 FYNNEI. CDR3 length: 14 residues. The ends were cut back, 4 bases at V and 3 bases at J, with 9 bases in the middle. The sequence was obtained from a man in his sixties with acute or convalescent COVID-19. Sequencing was done on a sample of peripheral blood. This chain links TRBV2 with TRBJ1-4; weak D call: TRBD1 (6 bases). CDR3 in amino acids: CASSVSGANEKLFF. The CDR3 DNA follows: TGTGCCAGCAGTGTATCAGGGGCTAATGAAAAACTGTTTTTT. Full variable domain (outside the CDR3, taken from reference TRBV2 and TRBJ1-4): EPEVTQTPSHQVTQMGQEVILRCVPISNHLYFYWYRQILGQKVEFLVSFYNNEISEKSEIFDDQFSVERPDGSNFTLKIRSTKLEDSAMYFCASSVSGANEKLFFGSGTQLSVL.